These 2 T cell receptor beta chains came from one sample sequenced in a study of shared clonotypes between healthy human individuals. Data came from immunoSEQ multiplex PCR; TCRdb stores just in-frame clones and leaves some out. The table shows approximately 530,000 clones, with roughly 95% occurring only once. Sequenced: naive CD4+ T cells sorted from blood. Subset defined: CD45RA+ positively selected. Receptors were obtained from a woman aged 30 to 39 in good health.

This chain connects TRBV4-2 to TRBJ2-1, with TRBD2 identical over 11 bases. The CDR3 sequence is 15 residues long. The germline CDR1 and CDR2 sequences are LGHNA and YNFKEQ. The V segment lost 2 bases and the J segment 4 bases; nucleotides outside the gene matches: 1. The CDR3 DNA sequence: TGTGCCAGCAGCCAAACTAGCGGGGGTTACAATGAGCAGTTCTTC. Residues: CASSQTSGGYNEQFF.

The chain is built from TRBV19 and TRBJ1-1; D is undetermined. Germline values: CDR1 LNHDA, CDR2 SQIVND (reference sequence). Trimming cost V 3 bases and J 3 bases, with 8 bases left between them. This CDR3 is 13 amino acids long. The CDR3 loop reads CASSMVGDTEAFF. The CDR3 nucleotides read TGTGCCAGTAGTATGGTGGGTGACACTGAAGCTTTCTTT.